Below, one T cell receptor (beta chain) is given with its context. This clonotype was detected many times. The antigen it binds to is not known. Base qualities are missing; no much larger clone stands one base away. The record originates from a study of tumor-infiltrating lymphocytes in primary liver carcinoma (TCRdb year 2017). Context from the whole study: Hepatocellular carcinoma (four) or combined HCC and intrahepatic cholangiocarcinoma (one) was present in the five patients, who were three men and two women aged 30 to 69 years. The five patients had tumors of stage T1-T3 N0M0, with maximum diameters ranging from roughly 4.2 to 10 cm. Roughly 3.5 to 7.5 million productive TCRbeta reads were obtained per sample, and no significant difference in read depth was found between tissue types. Across five regions of each liver tumor, along with adjacent normal tissue and blood, the study brought together TCRbeta repertoire sequencing, expression microarrays and whole-exome sequencing. A total of 35 or so specimens from 5 patients went through TCRbeta repertoire sequencing, namely 25 tumor regions, 5 adjacent noncancerous liver tissues and 5 peripheral blood samples. To link TCRbeta repertoire diversity with the local molecular phenotype, the roughly 26 tumor region samples were profiled using Agilent mRNA microarrays. High reproducibility was observed for the technical replicate repertoires, with mean shared-clone rates approximately 0.92 and correlation coefficients above 0.98. The full study reports these points: Only roughly 7-24% of top clones appeared in all five regions of a tumor, which suggests that tumor-infiltrating T cells are spatially heterogeneous. With just four or five patients in the study, the authors point out that the findings should be validated in a larger study. Since the samples were bulk and unsorted, there was no way to compare CD4+ and CD8+ T cell repertoires. Because only the TCR beta chain was sequenced and unpaired alpha chains were not captured, true repertoire diversity is likely underestimated. Pairs of tumor regions showed greater repertoire overlap (mean around 36%) than tumor-adjacent pairs (roughly 17%) or tumor-blood pairs (roughly 15%), which is consistent with antigen-driven expansion. The top 250 clones made up a significantly larger repertoire fraction in tumors than in blood (p = 0.039).

V is reduced by 10 bases and J by 3 bases, leaving a spacing of 18 bases between them. CDR1 and CDR2 are read off the germline V gene as MNHNS and SASEGT. The CDR3 spans 15 residues, from the cysteine through the phenylalanine. Only the CDR3 portion is preserved as DNA: 45 bases, with reading frame beginning at the first base. Using a constant-region primer and ProtoScript II reverse transcriptase, TCRbeta-specific cDNA was reverse-transcribed from 450 to 650 ng total RNA. The TCRbeta libraries were prepared through three rounds of nested multiplex PCR following a slightly modified ARM-PCR procedure. Each of the first two PCR rounds ran for around 10 cycles using multiplex TRBV1-TRBV30 forward primers together with a Cbeta reverse primer. Sample barcodes and Illumina adapters were attached in a final 25-cycle PCR using Deep VentR polymerase. Before sequencing, amplicons of 200-500 bp were gel-purified using a QIAquick gel extraction kit. An Illumina HiSeq 2500 was used to sequence the TCRbeta amplicons, generating 250-bp paired-end reads. The authors' analysis ran thus. Reads were quality-trimmed with Trimmomatic v0.33, and paired reads were merged with FLASH v1.2.11 to recover full CDR3 sequences. V, D and J germline segments were assigned to the rearranged TCRbeta sequences by MiGEC v1.2.1b. Clonotype statistics and Shannon-Wiener diversity indices were calculated with VDJtools v1.0.0. To reduce sampling bias, subsequent analyses other than the diversity analysis used only the 250 most abundant clonotypes in each sample. TCRdb passed the public sequencing reads through fastp at Q25 and MiXCR, retaining productive beta sequences. Rows matching on CDR3 protein sequence are summarized as one entry with the most common DNA and genes. TCRdb's processing, not the authors', yielded these V and J calls. For this sample the table gives around 81,000 distinct CDR3 sequences, of which about 70% were detected only once. The ten largest clones represent around 15% of the sample.

Without any cell sorting, total RNA and DNA were extracted together from 20-30 mg of bulk tissue using the AllPrep DNA/RNA mini kit. Roughly 5 patients with histopathologically diagnosed primary liver carcinoma underwent surgical resection in China between late 2015 and March 2016. At the time of sampling, the patients were treatment-naive and had chronic HBV infection. Five spatially separated regions were sampled per tumor: superior, inferior, left-lateral and right-lateral poles, plus the tumor centre. Histology showed that every tumor sample contained more than 80% viable tumor cells. Pieces of fresh tumor and adjacent tissue were cut in half, with one half kept in RNAlater at -80 degrees C and the other half sent for histology.

Input material: liver tumor tissue from sampling region 4. Per the publication, the cell subset or site label means: tumor region T4, right-lateral pole. The rearranged segments are TRBV6-1 and TRBJ1-4, with a tentative D gene TRBD1 over 5 matching bases. The sequence was obtained from a woman aged 60-75 years with primary liver carcinoma and hepatitis B virus infection. The CDR3 here reads CATISGFRANEKLFF. The DNA is as follows: TGTGCCACCATATCAGGGTTTCGGGCTAATGAAAAACTGTTTTTT.